The clone carrying this T cell receptor (beta chain) was seen a handful of times. Its antigen is unidentified. The data are from a study of response to subunit inactivated influenza vaccine. TCRdb fed the RT-PCR reads into MiXCR, producing one record per CDR3 protein. The table has about 520,000 distinct CDR3 sequences, approximately 6.9% seen once; the top ten hold about an eighth. CDR1 is SGHAT and CDR2 is FQNNGV in the germline V gene. The CDR3 runs to 15 residues. V gave up 1 base and J gave up 1 base; unmatched junction bases: 4. Points from the study as a whole: Each seasonal influenza vaccination recruits few new T cells, the authors suggested.

This material consisted of PBMCs from blood, taken less than 30 months after vaccination. The receptor's source is a man between 45 and 75 years old who received an inactivated influenza vaccine. This rearrangement joins TRBV11-2 to TRBJ2-7; 7 nucleotides match TRBD1. The CDR3 reads CASSLVPRGSYEQYF. CDR3 nucleotides: TGTGCCAGCAGCTTAGTGCCCAGGGGGTCCTACGAGCAGTACTTC.